A selection of T cell receptor beta chains follows, all from one sample in a study of blood T cell repertoires in COVID-19. Assay: immunoSEQ multiplex PCR; the TCRdb copy retains only in-frame clones and omits some. The sample includes around 130,000 clones, just under 90% of them seen just once. The sequencing input was peripheral blood. These receptors came from a woman older than 75 with acute or convalescent COVID-19. Both conserved end residues are part of each CDR3. D genes are given only for firm matches. For some rows the clone size is stated as once, few or many, or as a class when expanded; others skip it.

j_call | d_call | v_call | clone_size | cdr3_nt | cdr3_aa
TRBJ1-4 | TRBD1 | TRBV5-4 | - | TGTGCCAGCAACCGACAGGGGGGAACTAATGAAAAACTGTTTTTT | CASNRQGGTNEKLFF
TRBJ2-7 | - | TRBV6-5 | - | TGTGCCAGCAGTCAACAGTTCTACGAGCAGTACTTC | CASSQQFYEQYF
TRBJ1-5 | - | TRBV30 | - | TGTGCCTGGAGTATAAGCGAGTATAGCAATCAGCCCCAGCATTTT | CAWSISEYSNQPQHF
TRBJ2-5 | TRBD1 | TRBV11-3 | - | TGTGCCAGCAGCTCTCAGACAGGGGTAGGAGAAGAGACCCAGTACTTC | CASSSQTGVGEETQYF
TRBJ2-7 | TRBD1 | TRBV5-8 | - | TGTGCCAGCAGCCGACAGGGCCCCTACGAGCAGTACTTC | CASSRQGPYEQYF
TRBJ1-5 | - | TRBV10-1 | - | TGCGCCAGCAGTGAACAGGGAAATCAGCCCCAGCATTTT | CASSEQGNQPQHF
TRBJ1-6 | - | TRBV2 | - | TGTGCCAGCAGTGAACGGACAAGATTAAATTCACCCCTCCACTTT | CASSERTRLNSPLHF
TRBJ1-1 | - | TRBV4-1 | - | TGCGCCAGCAGAGGGACTTTCCTGAACACTGAAGCTTTCTTT | CASRGTFLNTEAFF
TRBJ2-1 | TRBD1 | TRBV4-1 | - | TGCGCCAGCAGCCGCCGGGACAGGGCGGGTGGCTCCTACAATGAGCAGTTCTTC | CASSRRDRAGGSYNEQFF
TRBJ1-2 | TRBD1 | TRBV3-1/TRBV3-2 | - | TGTGCCAGCAGACCACAGGGGGGAAGTGGCTACACCTTC | CASRPQGGSGYTF
TRBJ1-1 | - | TRBV7-2 | - | TGTGCCAGCAGCTCTACAGGGTACACTGAAGCTTTCTTT | CASSSTGYTEAFF
TRBJ2-7 | - | TRBV7-2 | - | TGTGCCAGCAGCTTATGGCAGGGGTTCTCCTACGAGCAGTACTTC | CASSLWQGFSYEQYF
TRBJ1-5 | TRBD1 | TRBV29-1 | - | TGCAGCGTCTCCGGACAGGGGGTAAATCAGCCCCAGCATTTT | CSVSGQGVNQPQHF
TRBJ2-1 | TRBD1 | TRBV5-1 | - | TGCGCCAGCAGCTTGGGGGGGACAGACCGTTACAATGAGCAGTTCTTC | CASSLGGTDRYNEQFF
TRBJ2-7 | TRBD2 | TRBV5-4 | - | TGTGCCAGCAGCTTCATCTCGGGGGGGACCTACGAGCAGTACTTC | CASSFISGGTYEQYF
TRBJ1-3 | TRBD1 | TRBV19 | - | TGTGCCAGTAGTACACCGGGACAGTGGGCCACCATATATTTT | CASSTPGQWATIYF
TRBJ2-3 | TRBD2 | TRBV9 | - | TGTGCCAGCAAGGCGGGGGGATATGCAGATACGCAGTATTTT | CASKAGGYADTQYF
TRBJ2-7 | - | TRBV12-3/TRBV12-4 | - | TGTGCCAGCAGTTCCGACAGTTACGAGCAGTACTTC | CASSSDSYEQYF
TRBJ2-2 | TRBD1 | TRBV24-1 | - | TGTGCCACCAGTGATCCTAGACAGGGCACCGGGGAGCTGTTTTTT | CATSDPRQGTGELFF
TRBJ1-6 | - | TRBV5-4 | - | TGTGCCAGCAGCTTGGATCGGGTTTCACCCCTCCACTTT | CASSLDRVSPLHF
TRBJ1-6 | TRBD1 | TRBV5-1 | - | TGCGCCAGCAGCTCCGCCCTACAGGGGGTTCTTTCACCCCTCCACTTT | CASSSALQGVLSPLHF
TRBJ1-2 | - | TRBV14 | - | TGTGCCAGCAGCCAAGGACACGTAGCAGGGCCAGACTATGGCTACACCTTC | CASSQGHVAGPDYGYTF
TRBJ2-3 | TRBD1 | TRBV18 | once | TGTGCCAGCTCACAAGACCGCAGCGACAGGGGGAGAGATACGCAGTATTTT | CASSQDRSDRGRDTQYF
TRBJ1-6 | - | TRBV12-3/TRBV12-4 | - | TGTGCCAGCAGCCGCGAGAATTCACCCCTCCACTTT | CASSRENSPLHF
TRBJ1-1 | TRBD1 | TRBV29-1 | - | TGCAGCGGTGCGACAGGGATAAACACTGAAGCTTTCTTT | CSGATGINTEAFF
TRBJ2-5 | - | TRBV5-1 | - | TGCGCCAGCAGCCCTTCTAGCCGTGGAGAGACCCAGTACTTC | CASSPSSRGETQYF
TRBJ2-4 | - | TRBV4-2 | - | TGTGCCAGCAGCCGCACCGGGACTGGCATTCAGTACTTC | CASSRTGTGIQYF